This T cell receptor (beta chain) came from a study of T cell repertoires in cytomegalovirus infection. A word on this clonotype: What it recognizes is unknown.

TCRdb redid the calling of the reads with MiXCR, one entry per CDR3 protein. This sample carries 650,000 to 900,000 distinct CDR3 sequences, about 31% of them seen once, and the ten largest clones take around an eighth. Germline CDR1 reads SEHNR; CDR2 reads FQNEAQ (reference sequence). The junction had 7 bases not matched to a gene; V was cut back by 7 bases and J by 2 bases. This CDR3 region has 14 residues. The sequence was collected from a human donor in good health (CMV status not recorded). Some clones in this sample may be carry-over from other donors' samples. This rearrangement joins TRBV7-9 to TRBJ2-7; 8 positions agree with TRBD1. The source was cultured CD8+ T cells from PBMCs, collected from culture after CMV antigen stimulation. The CDR3 bases are TGTGCCAGCACCCGACAGGGGTCGACCTACGAGCAGTACTTC. Protein product: CASTRQGSTYEQYF.